The sample holds many counts of the clone carrying this T cell receptor (beta chain). This specimen belongs to a study of liver allograft versus peripheral blood T cells. Study at large: Repertoires of T cell receptors in transplanted livers were compared with recipients' peripheral blood repertoires.

CDR1 and CDR2 (germline): LNHNV, YYDKDF (reference sequence). V gave up 5 bases and J gave up 5 bases, with 16 bases separating them. The CDR3 contains 15 residues. TCRdb re-called the reads through MiXCR, storing one row per CDR3 protein. The sample has 5,000 or so distinct CDR3 sequences; 15% to 20% are singletons. The chain recombines TRBV15 with TRBJ2-1; D may be TRBD1 or TRBD2 (5 bases each). The TCR sequence derives from a human patient who had a liver transplant. Some T cells may be supplied by the graft donor. This chain's CDR3 is CATSHTDQGDNEQFF. CDR3 sequence (DNA): TGTGCCACCAGCCATACGGACCAGGGAGACAATGAGCAGTTCTTC. Supplemented by reference TRBV15 and TRBJ2-1, the full variable domain reads DAMVIQNPRYQVTQFGKPVTLSCSQTLNHNVMYWYQQKSSQAPKLLFHYYDKDFNNEADTPDNFQSRRPNTSFCFLDIRSPGLGDTAMYLCATSHTDQGDNEQFFGPGTRLTVL.